The subject of this entry is one T cell receptor beta chain. The record originates from a study of blood T cell repertoires in COVID-19. Study-level information: From T cells, B-cell-depleted T cells, or PBMCs came the material, which was cDNA or gDNA.

Here immunoSEQ multiplex PCR was the method, and the copy in TCRdb shows in-frame clones only, minus some. This repertoire shows around 200,000 clones, around four fifths found once; its top ten account for around 6.3%. From germline, CDR1 is LGHNA and CDR2 YNFKEQ. The V segment lost 5 bases and the J segment 6 bases; nucleotides outside the gene matches: 13. The CDR3 length is 17 residues. The chain joins TRBV4-2 to TRBJ2-1, with 10 bases that match TRBD1. The sequence derives from a middle-aged woman with acute or convalescent COVID-19. The sequenced sample was peripheral blood. The CDR3 region has the DNA TGTGCCAGCAGCTCCCGACAGGGGGCATTGGGGGGCAATGAGCAGTTCTTC. Translated, it gives CASSSRQGALGGNEQFF.